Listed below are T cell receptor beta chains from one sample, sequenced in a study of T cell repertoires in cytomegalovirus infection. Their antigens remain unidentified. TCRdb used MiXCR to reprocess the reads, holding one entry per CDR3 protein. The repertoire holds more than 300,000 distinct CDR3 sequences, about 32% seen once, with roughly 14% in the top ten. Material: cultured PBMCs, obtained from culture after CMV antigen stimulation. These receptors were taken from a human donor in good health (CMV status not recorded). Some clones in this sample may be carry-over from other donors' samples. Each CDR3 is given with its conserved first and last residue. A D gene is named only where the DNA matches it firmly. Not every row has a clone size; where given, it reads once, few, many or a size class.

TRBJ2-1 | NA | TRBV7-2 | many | TGTGCCAGCAGCTTGGGATCGGGGTTAGCAGGCAATGAGCAGTTCTTC | CASSLGSGLAGNEQFF
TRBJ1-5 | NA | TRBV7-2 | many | TGTGCCAGCAGCTTAGATTATAGCAATCAGCCCCAGCATTTT | CASSLDYSNQPQHF
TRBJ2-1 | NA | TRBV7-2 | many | TGTGCCAGCAGCTTTAGCAGGGTGGGAGAGGGTGAGCAGTTCTTC | CASSFSRVGEGEQFF
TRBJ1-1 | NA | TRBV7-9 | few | TGTGCCAGCACCTCCCGCAGACAGATTCAGGCTAGTGAAGCTTTCTTT | CASTSRRQIQASEAFF
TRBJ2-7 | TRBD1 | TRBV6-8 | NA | TGTGCCAGCAGTCCAAGGACAGGGTCAACCTACGAGCAGTACTTC | CASSPRTGSTYEQYF
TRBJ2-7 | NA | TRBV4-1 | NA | TGCGCCAGCAGCTACCGGGACACGAGCGAGCAGTACTTC | CASSYRDTSEQYF
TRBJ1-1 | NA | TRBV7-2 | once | TGTGCCAGCAGCATCACACAGGTGAACACTGAAGCTTTCTTT | CASSITQVNTEAFF
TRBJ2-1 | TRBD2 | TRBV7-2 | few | TGTGCCAGCAGCCCCTCGCCAGCGGGAGGTTATGAGCAGTTCTTC | CASSPSPAGGYEQFF
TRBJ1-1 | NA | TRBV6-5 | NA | TGTGCCAGCAACTCAGGTGCGATGGGGGGAAAAGGCGCTTTCTTT | CASNSGAMGGKGAFF
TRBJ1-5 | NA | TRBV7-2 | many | TGTGCCAGCAGCCTGCAGGGTCAGCCCCAGCATTTT | CASSLQGQPQHF
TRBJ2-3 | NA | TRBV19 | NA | TGTGCCAGTAGTACGGGGTCAGCGGACACAGATACGCAGTATTTT | CASSTGSADTDTQYF
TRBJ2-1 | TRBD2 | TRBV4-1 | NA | TGCGCCAGCAGCGCGACTAGCGGGAGTGTCCACTCCTACAATGAGCAGTTCTTC | CASSATSGSVHSYNEQFF
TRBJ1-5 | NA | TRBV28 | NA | TGTGCCAGCAGACAGGGTCCCCAGAATCAGCCCCAGCATTTT | CASRQGPQNQPQHF
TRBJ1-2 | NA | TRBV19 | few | TGTGCCAGTAGAATACCCACAGACTATGGCTACACCTTC | CASRIPTDYGYTF
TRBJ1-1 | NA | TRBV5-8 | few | TGTGCCAGCAGCTCCCGGGGAGTGGGTTTCGTTAACACTGAAGCTTTCTTT | CASSSRGVGFVNTEAFF
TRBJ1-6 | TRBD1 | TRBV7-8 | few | TGTGCCAGCAGCTTAGAGGACAGGCCTAATTCACCCCTCCACTTT | CASSLEDRPNSPLHF
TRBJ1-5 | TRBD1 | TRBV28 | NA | TGTGCCAGCAGTTTGGACAGGTCTGGAGCTCAGCCCCAGCATTTT | CASSLDRSGAQPQHF
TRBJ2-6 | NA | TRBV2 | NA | TGTGCCAGCAGTGACCCCAAACCGATCTCTGGGGCCAACGTCCTGACTTTC | CASSDPKPISGANVLTF
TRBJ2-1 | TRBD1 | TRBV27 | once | TGTGCCAGCAGTTTGGGGACAGGGGTTAACAATGAGCAGTTCTTC | CASSLGTGVNNEQFF
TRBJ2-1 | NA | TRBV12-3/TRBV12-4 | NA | TGTGCCAGCAGTTTGAGACCCAATCAGCAGTTCTTC | CASSLRPNQQFF
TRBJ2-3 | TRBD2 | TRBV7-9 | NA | TGTGCCAGCAGCTTAGGAAAGCGGGAGGCCCCGAGAGATACGCAGTATTTT | CASSLGKREAPRDTQYF
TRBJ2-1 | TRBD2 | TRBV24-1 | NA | TGTGCCACCAGACCCGGACTAGCGGGGACCTACAATGAGCAGTTCTTC | CATRPGLAGTYNEQFF
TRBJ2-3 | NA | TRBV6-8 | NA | TGTGCCAGCAGTAAGGAGGGGGCGAGCCCAGATACGCAGTATTTT | CASSKEGASPDTQYF
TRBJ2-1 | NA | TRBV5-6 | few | TGTGCCTCCCCTACGGTCCACTCCTACAATGAGCAGTTCTTC | CASPTVHSYNEQFF
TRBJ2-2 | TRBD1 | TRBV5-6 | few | TGTGCCAGCAGCTCGACAGGGCCGAACACCGGGGAGCTGTTTTTT | CASSSTGPNTGELFF
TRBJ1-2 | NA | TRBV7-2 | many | TGTGCCAGCAGCCCGGACGGCTATGGCTACACCTTC | CASSPDGYGYTF
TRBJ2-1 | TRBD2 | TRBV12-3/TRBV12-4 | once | TGTGCCACTACAACGTCAAAGGGGACTAGCGGGACCTACAATGAGCAGTTCTTC | CATTTSKGTSGTYNEQFF
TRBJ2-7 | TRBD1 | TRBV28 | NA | TGTGCCAGCACCACAGGGGCGAGGAGCTCCTACGAGCAGTACTTC | CASTTGARSSYEQYF
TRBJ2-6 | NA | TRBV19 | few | TGTGCCAGTAGTCCCGGTGGGAGCTCTGGGGCCAACGTCCTGACTTTC | CASSPGGSSGANVLTF
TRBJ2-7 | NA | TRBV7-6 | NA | TGTGCCAGCAGCCAAAACCTGCAACCCGACTACGAGCAGTACTTC | CASSQNLQPDYEQYF
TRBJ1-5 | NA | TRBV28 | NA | TGTGCCAGCAGTCCACACTGGTCTCAGCCCCAGCATTTT | CASSPHWSQPQHF
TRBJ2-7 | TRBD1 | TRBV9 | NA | TGTGCCAGCAGCGGGACTGCGACAGGGATCTCCAACGAGCAGTACTTC | CASSGTATGISNEQYF
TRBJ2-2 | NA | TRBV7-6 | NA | TGTGCCAGCAGCGCAGGGGCCACCGGGGAGCTGTTTTTT | CASSAGATGELFF
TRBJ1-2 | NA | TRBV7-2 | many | TGTGCCAGCAGCTTAGGGGGCAGGCAGATTTTGGGCTACACCTTC | CASSLGGRQILGYTF
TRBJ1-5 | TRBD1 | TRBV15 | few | TGTGCCACCAGCAGAGACCCGACAGGGCGGCAGCCCCAGCATTTT | CATSRDPTGRQPQHF
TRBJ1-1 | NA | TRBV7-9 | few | TGTGCCAGCAGCCCAGAACGGGGTATTGAAGCTTTCTTT | CASSPERGIEAFF
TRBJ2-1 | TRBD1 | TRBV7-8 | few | TGTGCCAGCAGCTTAGGGCCCGGGACAGGGGGGTACAATGAGCAGTTCTTC | CASSLGPGTGGYNEQFF
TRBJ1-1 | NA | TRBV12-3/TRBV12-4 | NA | TGTGCCAGCAGAAAAGGGCCGGCGAACACTGAAGCTTTCTTT | CASRKGPANTEAFF
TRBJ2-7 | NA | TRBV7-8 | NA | TGTGCCAGCAGCTTAGTGGTCGGGACCTCCTACGAGCAGTACTTC | CASSLVVGTSYEQYF
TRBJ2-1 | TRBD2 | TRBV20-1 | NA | TGCAGTGGTTCCAGCGGGAGAACCTACAATGAGCAGTTCTTC | CSGSSGRTYNEQFF
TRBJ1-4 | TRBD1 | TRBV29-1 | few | TGCAGCGTCCTTTGGCCCGGGACAGGGTCTGAAAAACTGTTTTTT | CSVLWPGTGSEKLFF
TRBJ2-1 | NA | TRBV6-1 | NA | TGTGCCAGCAGTTTGAAATACATCGATGAGCAGTTCTTC | CASSLKYIDEQFF
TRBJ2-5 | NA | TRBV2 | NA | TGTGCCAGCAGTGAATCGGAAGAGACCCAGTACTTC | CASSESEETQYF
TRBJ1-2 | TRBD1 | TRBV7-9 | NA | TGTGCCAGCAGCCTGACAGGGGACGTTAACTATGGCTACACCTTC | CASSLTGDVNYGYTF
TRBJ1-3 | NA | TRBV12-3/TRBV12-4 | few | TGTGCCAGCAGAGAACGACAGAGCTCTGGAAACACCATATATTTT | CASRERQSSGNTIYF
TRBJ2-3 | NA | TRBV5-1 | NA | TGCGCCAGCAGCCTCGAATACACAGATACGCAGTATTTT | CASSLEYTDTQYF